This T cell receptor (beta chain) was profiled in a study of metastatic and nonmetastatic thyroid tumors (dated by TCRdb to 2018 to 2021). With respect to the entire study: Repertoires from peripheral blood and from tumor or nodule tissue samples of malignant and benign thyroid patients were compared. Overall results and qualifications from the work: TCR beta diversity was reported as significantly higher in malignant tumors than in benign nodules, in both blood and tumor samples.

Receptors were amplified or captured by PCR. Sequencing instrument: Illumina HiSeq 4000. High-throughput sequencing was used to profile the TCR beta-chain CDR3 region of every patient. The source study handled its data this way. Drawing on CDR3 differences between clinicopathological groups, the researchers built a classifier meant to tell apart patients with distant-metastatic papillary thyroid cancer. The Shannon index was used to measure repertoire diversity, and the Morisita-Horn index was used to measure how similar tumor and blood repertoires were. TCRdb reanalyzed the raw reads on its own, using fastp at Q25 for trimming and MiXCR for clone calling, and kept in-frame beta chains. V and J calls and clone size were set by TCRdb, not the authors. The sample table lists about 16,000 clones, around 36% of them with a count of one. The ten largest account for roughly 7% of the sample. Before undergoing thyroid surgery, none of the patients had been given any kind of treatment. Using T-cell receptor beta sequencing, the researchers looked back retrospectively at clinical samples from patients, gathered between about 2011 and 2018.

A remark on this clone: Its antigen target is currently unknown. There are no base qualities to consult, and no much larger clone falls within one base.

V and J lose 9 bases and 8 bases, and a span of 13 bases separates them. CDR1 SGHAT and CDR2 FQNNGV are derived from the germline V gene. The CDR3 starts with the cysteine, ends with the phenylalanine, and has 11 residues. The CDR3 DNA has 33 bases and is translated from base 1. The receptor comes from a female donor with papillary thyroid cancer or a benign thyroid nodule (not recorded which). Some clones in this sample may be carry-over from other donors' samples. Specimen: tumor tissue. The rearrangement joined TRBV11-2 to TRBJ1-2; a confident D gene designation cannot be given. CDR3 region: CASSSGGGYTF. The sequenced DNA is TGTGCCAGTTCCTCGGGCGGCGGCTACACCTTC.